Below, one T cell receptor beta chain is given with its context. As yet, its antigen is unknown. The sample originates from a study of T-cell reconstitution after alpha-beta-depleted transplantation in children. Germline V gives CDR1 LGHDT, CDR2 YNNKEL (reference sequence). Trimming shortened V by 4 bases and J by 8 bases, and 9 bases separated the two germline ends. There are 12 residues in the CDR3. Unique molecular identifiers were built into the TCRbeta library. MiXCR, applied by TCRdb to the PCR reads, yields one record per CDR3 protein. The table lists about 830,000 distinct CDR3 sequences, 15% to 20% of them singletons. Findings and limits, study-wide: In patients about two months after transplant, alpha-beta T cells reportedly arose from several hundred expanded graft clones. Diversity of TCRbeta at day 60 was high in some patients, arising from surviving recipient T cells and thymic progenitors.

The source of this sequence is a male patient aged 5 to 17 who had a stem cell transplant for acute lymphoblastic leukemia, so the T cells may come from the graft donor. Sequenced material: PBMCs, mostly from graft donor cells, taken 360 days after TCRalphabeta/CD19-depleted stem cell transplant. This rearrangement joins TRBV3-1 to TRBJ2-1; D uncertain. CDR3 nucleotides: TGTGCCAGCAGCCCCTTAGAGGATGAGCAGTTCTTC. Encoded protein: CASSPLEDEQFF.